The TCR beta chain described here comes from a study of spatial heterogeneity in lung cancer. The table lists this clonotype with many counts. Time point denoted: blood at routine non-recurrence follow-up after resection. TCRdb re-derived calls from the 5' RACE reads in MiXCR, one entry per CDR3 protein. The sample has some 16,000 distinct CDR3 sequences, approximately 19% seen once. Germline V gene data show CDR1 as SNHLY and CDR2 as FYNNEI. The CDR3 has 17 amino acids. V was clipped by 2 bases and J by 1 base, with 14 bases between them. This rearrangement joins TRBV2 to TRBJ1-4, with a tentative D call TRBD1 (6 bases). The TCR sequence derives from a male donor with early-stage non-small cell lung cancer. The sequencing used PBMCs, collected at follow-up. This CDR3 reads CASSELAGVETNEKLFF. The DNA of the CDR3 is TGTGCCAGCAGTGAATTGGCAGGGGTAGAAACTAATGAAAAACTGTTTTTT.